A selection of T cell receptor beta chains follows, all from one sample in a study of blood T cell repertoires in COVID-19. Produced via immunoSEQ multiplex PCR; TCRdb's table is partial and in-frame only. The sample yields more than 250,000 clones, around 83% seen once. Sequences were obtained from peripheral blood. These receptors all stem from a woman in her 50s with acute or convalescent COVID-19. The CDR3 runs from the conserved cysteine through the conserved F or W. The D gene is left open where the match is weak. Clone size is given for some rows only: seen once, a few or many times, or a class if the clone is expanded.

J	V	D	size	DNA	CDR3
TRBJ1-5	TRBV27	TRBD1	-	TGTGCCAGCAGTTACAGGGGTCCGGGCAATCAGCCCCAGCATTTT	CASSYRGPGNQPQHF
TRBJ2-1	TRBV5-1	TRBD2	-	TGCGCCAGCAATCCGGCGGGGGGCGTGGGTGAGCAGTTCTTC	CASNPAGGVGEQFF
TRBJ1-3	TRBV18	-	-	TGTGCCAGCTCACTTCTTAACAGTGCTGGAAACACCATATATTTT	CASSLLNSAGNTIYF
TRBJ1-1	TRBV7-9	TRBD1	-	TGTGCCAGCAGCCAGGGGGATTTGGAAGCTTTCTTT	CASSQGDLEAFF
TRBJ2-5	TRBV30	TRBD2	-	TGTGCCTGGAGTCCAGGACTAGCGGAGCAAGAGACCCAGTACTTC	CAWSPGLAEQETQYF
TRBJ1-3	TRBV7-9	TRBD1	few	TGTGCCAGCAGCTCGACGACAGGGGAGTCTGGAAACACCATATATTTT	CASSSTTGESGNTIYF
TRBJ1-1	TRBV4-1	-	-	TGCGCCAGCAGCCCCTCCAAAGGACACTTGAACACTGAAGCTTTCTTT	CASSPSKGHLNTEAFF
TRBJ2-6	TRBV13	TRBD2	-	TGTGCCAGCAGCTTGGGACTAGCGTCGGGCGGGGCCAACGTCCTGACTTTC	CASSLGLASGGANVLTF
TRBJ1-6	TRBV12-5	TRBD1	once	TGTGCTAGTGGTTTGGTACGTACAGGGGGCCAAAATTCACCCCTCCACTTT	CASGLVRTGGQNSPLHF
TRBJ1-1	TRBV12-3/TRBV12-4	TRBD1	-	TGTGCCAGCAGTTTAACAGGGGCAATAGTAGCTTTCTTT	CASSLTGAIVAFF
TRBJ2-1	TRBV6-5	TRBD2	once	TGTGCCAGCAGGGCGGGACTAGAGGTTGTTGAGCAGTTCTTC	CASRAGLEVVEQFF
TRBJ1-3	TRBV7-2	-	few	TGTGCCAGCAGCTTCCCGACAGGCGGAAACACCATATATTTT	CASSFPTGGNTIYF
TRBJ2-3	TRBV5-1	-	-	TGCGCCAGCACCGGCGGGCTAATCACGGATACGCAGTATTTT	CASTGGLITDTQYF
TRBJ2-1	TRBV10-3	TRBD2	-	TGTGCCATCAGCGGTAGCGGGACCCGTAATGAGCAGTTCTTC	CAISGSGTRNEQFF
TRBJ1-5	TRBV6-2/TRBV6-3	-	-	TGTGCCAGCAGTCTCCGGGACTGGAGCAATCAGCCCCAGCATTTT	CASSLRDWSNQPQHF
TRBJ2-1	TRBV27	-	-	TGTGCCACAACGGAGGGGAATGAGCAGTTCTTC	CATTEGNEQFF
TRBJ2-1	TRBV1	-	-	TGCACCAGCAGCCATGTAAGACTAGCGGGGAAAATAAATGAGCAGTTCTTC	CTSSHVRLAGKINEQFF